Listed here are 9 T cell receptor beta chains from one sample, sequenced in a study of regulatory T cells in long-lasting Graves disease (dated by TCRdb to the early 2020s). This sample's time point label indicates: newly diagnosed GD, antithyroid drugs for less than 3 months. For both TCR sequencing and RNA sequencing, RNA was extracted from PBMCs in TRIzol. Libraries were prepared through multiplex PCR. The listed sequencing device is Illumina HiSeq 4000. To build TCR beta libraries, CDR3 regions were amplified by Arm-PCR using iRepertoire HTBI primers. The public reads were reanalyzed by TCRdb: fastp trimming at Q25, MiXCR alignment, in-frame beta chains only. Every CDR3 protein is listed once, alongside the most common genes and DNA of its rows. This sample holds some 450,000 distinct CDR3 sequences; around 17% were observed only once. The ten largest clones take up about 11% of the sample. These records were also assigned to another study, of T cells in Graves' hyperthyroidism and ophthalmopathy.

Source: peripheral blood mononuclear cells (PBMCs), taken at new diagnosis, from a patient treated with antithyroid drugs. Source of these receptors: a woman aged 25 to 39 with Graves disease. Donor details come from another sample of the same person, matched by shared clones.

The sample holds a few counts of this clonotype. The CDR3 coding sequence is TGTGCCAGCAGTGCGACCTACAGGGGAGCGAACACCGGGGAGCTGTTTTTT. This translates into CASSATYRGANTGELFF. The chain links TRBV2 to TRBJ2-2; 7 nucleotides line up with TRBD1. The CDR3 is made up of 17 amino acids. Germline V gene data show CDR1 as SNHLY and CDR2 as FYNNEI. Trimming at V came to 4 bases and at J to 0 bases, leaving 8 bases not matched to a gene. The whole variable domain, filled in from reference TRBV2 and TRBJ2-2, reads EPEVTQTPSHQVTQMGQEVILRCVPISNHLYFYWYRQILGQKVEFLVSFYNNEISEKSEIFDDQFSVERPDGSNFTLKIRSTKLEDSAMYFCASSATYRGANTGELFFGEGSRLTVL.

The chain's CDR3 is CASSQVAGSTDTQYF. The CDR3, as DNA: TGTGCCAGCAGCCAAGTGGCAGGAAGCACAGATACGCAGTATTTT. This chain links TRBV4-2 with TRBJ2-3; D gene ambiguous. This CDR3 comprises 15 residues. Per the germline V gene, CDR1 is LGHNA and CDR2 is YNFKEQ. V lost 1 base to trimming and J lost 0 bases, with 8 bases between them.

V usage is TRBV20-1 and J usage is TRBJ1-4; 8 nucleotides align to TRBD1. The V gene end was trimmed by 0 bases and the J gene end by 8 bases; junction bases not matched to a gene: 5. This CDR3 comprises 14 residues. Per germline, CDR1 DFQATT and CDR2 SNEGSKA (reference sequence). The CDR3 DNA reads as TGCAGTGCTAGAGAGGACAGGGACTCCGAAAAACTGTTTTTT. Translation gives CSAREDRDSEKLFF.

This clonotype was observed many times. This chain connects TRBV28 to TRBJ2-7; D is undetermined. The CDR3 extends over 10 amino acids. V shed 6 bases and J shed 7 bases, with 7 bases lying between them. CDR1 is MDHEN, CDR2 SYDVKM, per germline. The chain's CDR3 is CASSDAEQYF. CDR3 DNA: TGTGCCAGCAGCGACGCGGAGCAGTACTTC.

There are many counts of this clonotype. V and J are TRBV11-2 and TRBJ2-2; TRBD2 matches 8 bases. V lost 5 bases and J lost 1; bases outside the gene matches: 3. The germline V gene encodes CDR1 SGHAT and CDR2 FQNNGV. This CDR3 is built from 15 residues. CDR3 nucleotide sequence: TGTGCCAGCAGCCCGACTAGCGAGAACACCGGGGAGCTGTTTTTT. As protein: CASSPTSENTGELFF.

The V and J genes are TRBV20-1 and TRBJ2-2; maybe TRBD2 (6 bases). V lost 5 bases to trimming and J lost 0 bases, with 10 bases between them. The length of the CDR3 is 14 residues. Germline V lookup: CDR1 DFQATT, CDR2 SNEGSKA (reference sequence). CDR3 in DNA: TGCAGTGCTCCTCAGCGGGCGAACACCGGGGAGCTGTTTTTT. The encoded protein is CSAPQRANTGELFF.

Many counts were recorded for this clonotype. The chain combines TRBV7-6 with TRBJ2-3; D perhaps matches TRBD2 (6 bases). Germline CDR1 SGHVS, CDR2 FNYEAQ. Trimming stripped 3 bases from V and 7 bases from J, with 20 bases between. The CDR3 sequence is 16 residues long. The CDR3 DNA reads TGTGCCAGCAGCTTGACTCCTAGCGTTGAGGCTTATACGCAGTATTTT. It encodes CASSLTPSVEAYTQYF.

There are a few counts of this clonotype. The V and J genes are TRBV14 and TRBJ2-1; perhaps TRBD2 as D (6 bases). The CDR3 runs to 14 residues. V lost 4 bases and J 8 bases, leaving 15 bases between the germline ends. Germline values: CDR1 SGHDN, CDR2 FVKESK. The CDR3 is CASSLLGGRDEQFF. The CDR3 DNA reads TGTGCCAGCAGCCTGTTGGGGGGACGGGATGAGCAGTTCTTC. Based on the CDR3 plus reference TRBV14 and TRBJ2-1, the full variable domain is EAGVTQFPSHSVIEKGQTVTLRCDPISGHDNLYWYRRVMGKEIKFLLHFVKESKQDESGMPNNRFLAERTGGTYSTLKVQPAELEDSGVYFCASSLLGGRDEQFFGPGTRLTVL.

Regarding this clonotype: A much larger clone lies a single base off, so this may be a read error. The rearrangement joins TRBV4-2 to TRBJ2-4; D not resolved. The V and J ends lost 3 bases and 5 bases respectively, with 2 bases between them. This CDR3 spans 11 amino acids. Per the germline V gene, CDR1 is LGHNA and CDR2 is YNFKEQ. The chain's CDR3 is CASSQENIQYF. CDR3 DNA: TGTGCCAGCAGCCAGGAAAACATTCAGTACTTC.